This T cell receptor (beta chain) came from a study of beta chain features in type 1 diabetes. The study's findings and limits: For Type 1 diabetes patients, all four CD4+ subsets carried TCRB CDR3s that were moderately but significantly shorter.

This clone was seen more than once but under ten times. Its antigen is not identified. Cell sorting via CD45RO/CCR7/CD25/CD127/CD95/CD27 was performed to obtain CD4+ naive, central memory, regulatory and stem cell-like memory cells. The whole isolated RNA underwent reverse transcription, so sequencing captured expressed TCRB transcripts. Sequencing was performed with immunoSEQ multiplex PCR; in TCRdb, only in-frame clones are kept and a portion is missing. The sample holds 250,000 to 300,000 clones, around 25% seen once. The V end lost 0 bases, the J end lost 2 bases, and 7 bases lay between the germline ends. This CDR3 has 14 amino acids. Germline CDR1 and CDR2: MNHEY and SVGAGI.

This clonotype originated in a woman aged 25 to 39 with type 1 diabetes. The sample taken for sequencing was naive CD4+ T cells from blood. V gene TRBV6-5 combines with J gene TRBJ2-5; D remains unclear. CDR3 bases: TGTGCCAGCAGTTACTCGGCTAGGCAAGAGACCCAGTACTTC. The encoded protein is CASSYSARQETQYF.